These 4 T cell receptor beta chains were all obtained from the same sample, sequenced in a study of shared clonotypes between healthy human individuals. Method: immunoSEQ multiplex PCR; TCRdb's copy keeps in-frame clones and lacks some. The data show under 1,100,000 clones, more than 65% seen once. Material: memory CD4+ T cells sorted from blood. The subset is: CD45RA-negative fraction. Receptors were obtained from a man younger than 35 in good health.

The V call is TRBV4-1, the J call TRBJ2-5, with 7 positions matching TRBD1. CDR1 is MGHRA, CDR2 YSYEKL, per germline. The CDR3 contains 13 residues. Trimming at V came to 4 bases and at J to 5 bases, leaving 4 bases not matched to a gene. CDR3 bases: TGCGCCAGCAGCCGAAGACAGGGCGAGACCCAGTACTTC. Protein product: CASSRRQGETQYF.

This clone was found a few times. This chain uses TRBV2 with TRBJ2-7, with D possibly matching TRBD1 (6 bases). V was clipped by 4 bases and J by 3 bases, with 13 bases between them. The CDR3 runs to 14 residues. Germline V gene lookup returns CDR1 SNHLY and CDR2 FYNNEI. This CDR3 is CASSGRPDSYEQYF. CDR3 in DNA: TGTGCCAGCAGTGGCAGACCGGACAGCTACGAGCAGTACTTC.

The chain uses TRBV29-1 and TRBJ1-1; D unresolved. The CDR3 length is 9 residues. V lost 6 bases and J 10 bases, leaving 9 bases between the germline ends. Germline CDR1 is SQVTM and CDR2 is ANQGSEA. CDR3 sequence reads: CSVQEGAFF. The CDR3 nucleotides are TGCAGCGTCCAGGAGGGAGCTTTCTTT.

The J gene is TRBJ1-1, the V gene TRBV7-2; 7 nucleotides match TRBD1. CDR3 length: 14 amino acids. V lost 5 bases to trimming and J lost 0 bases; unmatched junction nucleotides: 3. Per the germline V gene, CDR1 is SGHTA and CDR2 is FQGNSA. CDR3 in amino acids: CASSPGQVNTEAFF. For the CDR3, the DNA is TGTGCCAGCAGCCCAGGACAGGTGAACACTGAAGCTTTCTTT. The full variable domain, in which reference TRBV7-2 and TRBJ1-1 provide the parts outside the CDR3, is GAGVSQSPSNKVTEKGKDVELRCDPISGHTALYWYRQSLGQGLEFLIYFQGNSAPDKSGLPSDRFSAERTGGSVSTLTIQRTQQEDSAVYLCASSPGQVNTEAFFGQGTRLTVV.